The clone carrying this T cell receptor beta chain was counted a single time. What it binds is unknown. Trimming removed 3 bases from V and 1 base from J, with 13 bases in between. Germline values: CDR1 PRHDT, CDR2 FYEKMQ (reference sequence). The CDR3 runs 16 residues. This entry is derived from a study of T-cell reconstitution after alpha-beta-depleted transplantation in children. Unique molecular identifiers were used in preparing the TCRbeta library. TCRdb re-derived calls from the PCR reads in MiXCR, one entry per CDR3 protein. The table includes 350,000 to 500,000 distinct CDR3 sequences, 43% detected once. The study's findings and limits: In patients about two months after transplant, alpha-beta T cells reportedly arose from several hundred expanded graft clones. One year after transplant, T-cell counts and diversity came mostly from newly produced T cells. Certain patients had high TCRbeta diversity at day 60, and it came from recipient T cells and thymic progenitors that survived.

The V gene is TRBV13, the J gene TRBJ2-1; no definite D call. This TCR was sampled from a girl aged 2 to 10 with aplastic anemia, due to receive a stem cell transplant. The material sequenced was PBMCs, taken before TCRalphabeta/CD19-depleted stem cell transplant. The CDR3 loop reads CASSLLSVLSYNEQFF. The CDR3 DNA is TGTGCCAGCAGCTTGCTCAGCGTGCTGTCCTACAATGAGCAGTTCTTC.